The next 26 T cell receptor beta chains were all read from a single sample in a study of tumor and adjacent non-tumor tissue in lung cancer. A modified ARM-PCR protocol with three rounds of nested PCR amplified TCRbeta. Via MiXCR, TCRdb re-called the multiplex PCR reads, giving one row per CDR3 protein. The sample consists of some 80,000 distinct CDR3 sequences, more than 65% of them appearing once. No cell sorting was done before RNA was extracted from the tissue. This non-tumor lung sample came from over 3 cm beyond the tumor edge. The material sequenced was distant non-tumor lung tissue. The receptors were gathered from a woman in her fifties or sixties with non-small cell lung cancer.

Written as DNA, the CDR3 is TGTGCCAGTAGGGATGTACAGGGAATGGACACTGAAGCTTTCTTT. Translation gives CASRDVQGMDTEAFF. The rearrangement links TRBV6-1 to TRBJ1-1, with a possible D match to TRBD1 (6 bases). Deletions cut 9 bases from V and 3 bases from J, with 20 bases between. The CDR3 extends over 15 amino acids. Germline V lookup: CDR1 MNHNS, CDR2 SASEGT.

This clonotype was recorded only once. The chain combines TRBV29-1 with TRBJ2-3, with TRBD1 matching 9 bases. V lost 4 bases to trimming and J lost 4 bases; unmatched junction nucleotides: 18. From germline, CDR1 is SQVTM and CDR2 ANQGSEA. The CDR3 covers 18 residues. CDR3 residues: CSVVGQGLPDFRADTQYF. The CDR3 DNA follows: TGCAGCGTTGTTGGACAGGGGCTACCGGACTTTCGCGCAGATACGCAGTATTTT.

Concerning this clonotype: The germline gene is not matched at one end of the junction; a read error may be the cause. The chain couples TRBV6-6 to TRBJ2-1; the D is unclear. This CDR3 contains 13 residues. From germline, CDR1 is MNHNY and CDR2 SVGAGI (reference sequence). This CDR3 is CANSYSYGDEQFF. In DNA form, the CDR3 reads TGTGCCAACAGTTACTCCTATGGAGATGAGCAGTTCTTC.

This clonotype occurred a few times. This clone may be a read error of a much larger clone one base away. This chain links TRBV5-1 with TRBJ1-1; D remains ambiguous. The germline V and J ends were trimmed by 6 bases and 0 bases, with 3 bases remaining between them. CDR1 is SGHRS, CDR2 YFSETQ, per germline. This CDR3 has 11 amino acids. Written as DNA, the CDR3 is TGCGCCAGCACAGTGAACACTGAAGCTTTCTTT. Its protein product is CASTVNTEAFF.

Concerning this clonotype: Just one base apart from a much larger clone, this may be a read error. The rearrangement uses TRBV20-1 and TRBJ2-1, with 8 bases that match TRBD2. The ends lost 6 bases at V and 4 bases at J; junction bases unmatched: 8. The V gene's germline CDR1 is DFQATT and CDR2 SNEGSKA (reference sequence). CDR3 length equals 14 residues. This CDR3 is CSATTCGRYNEQFF. The CDR3 DNA follows: TGCAGTGCGACCACTTGCGGGAGGTACAATGAGCAGTTCTTC.

Turning to this clonotype: Its ends do not fully match the called genes, so a read error is possible. J is TRBJ1-2 and V is TRBV29-1; unclear D gene. This CDR3 contains 12 residues. The germline CDR1 and CDR2 sequences are SQVTM and ANQGSEA. The CDR3 region has the DNA TGCAGTGTTGACCAGTGCAACTATGGCTACACCTTC. This gives the protein CSVDQCNYGYTF.

This clonotype was detected ten times or more. The chain carries TRBV24-1 and TRBJ1-2; perhaps TRBD1 as D (5 bases). CDR3 length: 13 residues. Germline CDR1 and CDR2: KGHDR and SFDVKD. V lost 5 bases and J lost 4, with 10 bases in between. The CDR3 loop is CATSATGLYGYTF. The DNA of the CDR3 is TGTGCCACCAGTGCCACAGGACTCTATGGCTACACCTTC.

As for this clonotype: At one of its ends the junction is not consistent with the germline gene, which may arise from a read error. V gene TRBV10-3 combines with J gene TRBJ2-1; D is undetermined. Germline V gene data show CDR1 as ENHRY and CDR2 as SYGVKD. The CDR3 sequence is 11 residues long. CDR3 DNA sequence: TGTGCCATCAGTGACCCTGGTGAGCGGTTCTTC. It specifies CAISDPGERFF.

This clonotype was observed once. One end of the junction fails to match germline, which may point to a read error. V gene TRBV6-5 combines with J gene TRBJ2-1, with 12 positions matching TRBD2. From germline, CDR1 is MNHEY and CDR2 SVGAGI. There are 17 residues in the CDR3. In nucleotides, the CDR3 is TGTGCCAGCAGTTACTCGCGGACTAGCGGGACTCACAATGAGCAGTTTTTC. As protein: CASSYSRTSGTHNEQFF.

This clonotype was observed a few times. The V gene is TRBV14, the J gene TRBJ2-2, with D possibly being TRBD1 or TRBD2 (5 bases each). Between the trimmed V and J ends, which lost 4 bases and 8 bases, there was a span of 11 bases. CDR1 and CDR2 from the germline V gene are SGHDN and FVKESK. The CDR3 is 13 residues long. CDR3 sequence reads: CASSPGTAGELFF. The CDR3 DNA reads as TGTGCCAGCAGCCCCGGGACGGCGGGGGAGCTGTTTTTT.

The V call is TRBV29-1, the J call TRBJ2-7, with 8 bases aligning to TRBD1. The CDR3 is 15 amino acids. Trimming at V came to 3 bases and at J to 5 bases, leaving 12 bases not matched to a gene. Germline CDR1 is SQVTM and CDR2 is ANQGSEA. The CDR3 DNA reads as TGCAGCGTTGATTCAGGGCAGGGGGCGAGGGACGAGCAGTACTTC. Amino acids: CSVDSGQGARDEQYF.

A word on this clonotype: Germline is not matched at one junction end, which may reflect a read error. The CDR3 DNA reads TGCGCCAGCAGTACATGCGGCATCTCTGGGGCCAACGTCCTGACGTTC. It specifies CASSTCGISGANVLTF. The V gene is TRBV5-1, the J gene TRBJ2-6; tentative D call: TRBD1 (5 bases). This CDR3 is built from 16 residues. Per the germline V gene, CDR1 is SGHRS and CDR2 is YFSETQ.

This clonotype was counted between two and nine times. This could be a read error, since a much larger clone is one nucleotide away. The V gene is TRBV20-1, the J gene TRBJ2-1; the match to TRBD2 covers 8 bases. From germline, CDR1 is DFQATT and CDR2 SNEGSKA (reference sequence). The CDR3 contains 14 residues. In nucleotides, the CDR3 is TGCAGTGCTAGGGGACTAGTGGCGTCGAATGAGGAGTTCTTC. Its translation is CSARGLVASNEEFF.

This clonotype was counted a single time. Because the CDR3 is missing its conserved closing phenylalanine or tryptophan, this is likely a read error. The gene calls are TRBV12-3 or TRBV12-4 and TRBJ2-7; D is undetermined. The CDR3 is 12 residues long. The germline V and J ends were trimmed by 2 bases and 7 bases, with 9 bases remaining between them. The CDR3: CASSLPLGEQYY. DNA of the CDR3: TGTGCCAGCAGTTTACCACTCGGAGAGCAGTACTAC.

Comment on this clonotype: The CDR3 does not end in the conserved phenylalanine or tryptophan, so this is likely a read error. This sequence joins TRBV29-1 and TRBJ2-7; 11 bases are shared with TRBD1. V was pared by 6 bases and J by 3 bases, with 4 bases of the junction left unmatched. CDR1 and CDR2 from the germline V gene are SQVTM and ANQGSEA. The CDR3 is 13 residues long. The CDR3 is CSVRDRGSYEQYL. The CDR3 DNA follows: TGCAGCGTCCGGGACAGGGGGAGCTACGAGCAGTACCTC.

Regarding this clonotype: An end of the junction does not agree with germline; a read error may underlie this. J is TRBJ2-2 and V is TRBV4-1; 7 bases are shared with TRBD1. This CDR3 is built from 18 residues. The germline V gene has CDR1 MGHRA and CDR2 YSYEKL. CDR3 loop: CASSQKTGTAANTVELFF. The CDR3 DNA is TGCGCAAGCAGCCAAAAGACCGGGACAGCCGCGAACACCGTGGAGCTGTTTTTT.

In this sample, this clonotype turned up once. The junction shows a germline mismatch at one end, possibly a read error. The chain joins TRBV29-1 to TRBJ2-5; no reliable D call. This CDR3 region has 14 residues. Germline V gives CDR1 SQVTM, CDR2 ANQGSEA. This CDR3 is CSVEDESAQETQYF. The CDR3 coding sequence is TGCAGCGTTGAAGATGAGTCAGCCCAAGAGACACAGTACTTC.

Concerning this clonotype itself: Germline is not matched at one junction end, which may reflect a read error. The chain recombines TRBV6-2 or TRBV6-3 with TRBJ2-3; 9 bases agree with TRBD2. The CDR3 has 17 amino acids. The germline CDR1 and CDR2 sequences are MNHEY and SVGEGT. CDR3 bases: TGTGCCGGCAGTTACTTATCTAGCGGGACTAGCACAGATATGCAGTATTTT. This translates into CAGSYLSSGTSTDMQYF.

Details on this clonotype: This CDR3 fails to terminate in the conserved phenylalanine or tryptophan, so it likely reflects a read error. V and J are TRBV12-3 or TRBV12-4 and TRBJ2-1; perhaps D is TRBD1 or TRBD2 (5 bases each). The CDR3 totals 15 residues. CDR3 protein: CVSGSPGRGSNEQFL. The CDR3 region has the DNA TGTGTCAGCGGTTCCCCGGGACGGGGATCTAATGAGCAGTTCCTC.

In the case of this clonotype: This may come from a read error, since a much larger clone is one base off. This chain connects TRBV7-6 to TRBJ2-1; the match to TRBD1 covers 12 bases. The germline gives CDR1 SGHVS, CDR2 FNYEAQ. V gave up 10 bases and J gave up 9 bases; unmatched junction bases: 10. This CDR3 contains 14 residues. The DNA of the CDR3 is TGTGCCACCAGGGGGACAGGGGGCTCTTTTGAGCAGTTCTTC. This translates into CATRGTGGSFEQFF.

Of note for this clonotype: A read error may account for a junction end that differs from germline. The CDR3 DNA reads TGTGCCAGCAGCCAAGTGGGAAGGGGGCTTCGCTATGAGCAGTCCTTC. Protein: CASSQVGRGLRYEQSF. V is TRBV14 and J is TRBJ2-1; 7 nucleotides align to TRBD1. The germline V gene has CDR1 SGHDN and CDR2 FVKESK. The CDR3 runs 16 residues.

This clonotype has only a few counts. A much more abundant neighbour one base away suggests this may be a read error. The chain carries TRBV6-6 and TRBJ1-4; 8 bases are a match to TRBD1. The germline gives CDR1 MNHNY, CDR2 SVGAGI (reference sequence). The length of the CDR3 is 16 residues. CDR3 in amino acids: CTSSYATGGEDEKLFF. DNA for the CDR3: TGTACCAGCAGTTACGCCACAGGGGGGGAAGATGAAAAACTGTTTTTT.

Worth noting for this clonotype: The junction departs from the called germline gene at one end, perhaps through a read error. V usage is TRBV6-1 and J usage is TRBJ2-2; unclear D gene. The CDR3 totals 14 residues. The germline V gene has CDR1 MNHNS and CDR2 SASEGT. CDR3 nucleotide sequence: TGTGCCTGCAGTGTTGATGGGAACACCGGGGAGCTGTTTTTT. Amino acid sequence: CACSVDGNTGELFF.

As for this clonotype: Given a much more abundant clone one base away, this may be a read error. V usage is TRBV11-2 and J usage is TRBJ2-7, with 7 bases aligning to TRBD2. Looked up from germline, CDR1 is SGHAT and CDR2 is FQNNGV. This CDR3 has 15 residues. This CDR3 is CASSLDPSGYYEHYF. The CDR3 DNA follows: TGTGCCAGCAGCTTAGATCCTAGCGGCTACTACGAGCATTACTTC.

V is TRBV5-6 and J is TRBJ2-7; TRBD1 matches 8 bases. After removal of 4 bases from V and 2 bases from J, the junction contained 5 bases not matched to a gene. The CDR3 runs 14 residues. Per germline, CDR1 SGHDT and CDR2 YYEEEE. CDR3 DNA: TGTGCCAGCAGCCAGACAGGGGCGGCCTACGAGCAGTACTTC. Translating gives CASSQTGAAYEQYF.

CDR3 in DNA: TGTGCCAGCGGTGTTTCGGGCGGATATGAGCAGTACTTC. It specifies CASGVSGGYEQYF. The chain couples TRBV9 to TRBJ2-7; D gene unclear. The V end was cut by 7 bases, the J end by 7 bases, with 18 bases between. This CDR3 spans 13 amino acids. The germline V gene has CDR1 SGDLS and CDR2 YYNGEE.